This T cell receptor (beta chain) was profiled in a study of blood T cells in healthy people across ages. The sample holds many counts of this clonotype. PCR was performed a second time for about 6 to 11 cycles using a sample-barcoded 5' primer and a J-beta primer mix. Each cDNA molecule received a tag from a template-switch adaptor that had 12 random nucleotides. TCRdb ran MiXCR on the 5' RACE reads and lists one entry per CDR3 protein. The sample gives approximately 600,000 distinct CDR3 sequences, about 53% of which show up once; approximately 37% is in the top ten. Sequenced sample: blood. The receptor's source is a man aged 60 to 75 in good health.

CDR3 coding DNA: TGTGCCAGCAGCCAAGACGTGTACGGGCAGTTCTTC. This encodes CASSQDVYGQFF. The chain is built from TRBV14 and TRBJ2-1; D is uncertain. V lost 0 bases and J lost 12, with 9 bases in between. Germline lookup yields CDR1 SGHDN and CDR2 FVKESK. The CDR3 totals 12 residues. The whole variable domain, remainder taken from reference TRBV14 and TRBJ2-1, is EAGVTQFPSHSVIEKGQTVTLRCDPISGHDNLYWYRRVMGKEIKFLLHFVKESKQDESGMPNNRFLAERTGGTYSTLKVQPAELEDSGVYFCASSQDVYGQFFGPGTRLTVL.